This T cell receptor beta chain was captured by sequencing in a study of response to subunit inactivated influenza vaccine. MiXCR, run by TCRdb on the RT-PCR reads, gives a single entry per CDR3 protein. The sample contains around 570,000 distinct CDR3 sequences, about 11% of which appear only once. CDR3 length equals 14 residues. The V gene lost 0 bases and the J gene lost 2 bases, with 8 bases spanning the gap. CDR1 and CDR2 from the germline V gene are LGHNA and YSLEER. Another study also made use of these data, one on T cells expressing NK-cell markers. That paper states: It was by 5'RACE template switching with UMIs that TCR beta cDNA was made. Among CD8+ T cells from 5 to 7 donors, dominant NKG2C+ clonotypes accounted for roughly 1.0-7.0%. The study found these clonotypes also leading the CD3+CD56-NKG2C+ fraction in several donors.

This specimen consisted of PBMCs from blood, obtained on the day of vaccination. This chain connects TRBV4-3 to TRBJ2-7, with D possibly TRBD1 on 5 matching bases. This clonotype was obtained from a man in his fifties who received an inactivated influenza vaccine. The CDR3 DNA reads TGCGCCAGCAGCCAAGACAGACAGACCTACGAGCAGTACTTC. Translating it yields CASSQDRQTYEQYF.